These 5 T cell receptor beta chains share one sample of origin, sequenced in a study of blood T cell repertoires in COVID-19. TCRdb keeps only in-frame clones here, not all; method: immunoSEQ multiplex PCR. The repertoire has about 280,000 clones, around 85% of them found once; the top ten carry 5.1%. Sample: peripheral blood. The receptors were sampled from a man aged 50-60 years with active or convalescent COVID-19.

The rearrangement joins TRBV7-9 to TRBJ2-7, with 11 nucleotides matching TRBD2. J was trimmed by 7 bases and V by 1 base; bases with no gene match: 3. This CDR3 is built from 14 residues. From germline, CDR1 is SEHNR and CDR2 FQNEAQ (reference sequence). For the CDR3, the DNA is TGTGCCAGCAGCTTAGGACTAGCGGGGACGGAGCAGTACTTC. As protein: CASSLGLAGTEQYF.

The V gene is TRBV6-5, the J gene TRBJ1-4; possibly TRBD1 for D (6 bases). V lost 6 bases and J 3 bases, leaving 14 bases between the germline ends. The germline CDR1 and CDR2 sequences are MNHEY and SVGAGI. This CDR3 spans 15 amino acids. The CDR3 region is CASRRDNTANEKLFF. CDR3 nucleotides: TGTGCCAGCAGAAGGGACAACACCGCTAATGAAAAACTGTTTTTT.

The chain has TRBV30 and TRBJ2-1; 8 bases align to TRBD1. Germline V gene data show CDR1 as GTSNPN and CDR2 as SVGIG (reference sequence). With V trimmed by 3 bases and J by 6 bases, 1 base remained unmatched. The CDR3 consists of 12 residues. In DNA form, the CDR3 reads TGTGCCTGGAGGGACAGGGTCAATGAGCAGTTCTTC. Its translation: CAWRDRVNEQFF.

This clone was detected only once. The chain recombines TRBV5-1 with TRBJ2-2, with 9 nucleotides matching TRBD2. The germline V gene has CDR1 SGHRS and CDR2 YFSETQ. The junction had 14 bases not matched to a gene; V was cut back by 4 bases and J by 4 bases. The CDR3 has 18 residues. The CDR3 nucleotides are TGCGCCAGCAGCCCCACCCGTTTGAGCGGGAGGCCCACCGGGGAGCTGTTTTTT. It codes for CASSPTRLSGRPTGELFF.

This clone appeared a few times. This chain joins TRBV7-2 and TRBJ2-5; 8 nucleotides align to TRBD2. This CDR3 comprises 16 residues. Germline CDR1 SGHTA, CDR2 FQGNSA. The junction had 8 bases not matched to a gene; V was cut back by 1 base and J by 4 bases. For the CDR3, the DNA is TGTGCCAGCAGCTTAGAGGGCGGGAGGTTCGGAGAGACCCAGTACTTC. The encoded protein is CASSLEGGRFGETQYF.